This T cell receptor beta chain was profiled in a study of shared clonotypes between healthy human individuals. Repertoires were generated with immunoSEQ multiplex PCR, while TCRdb's copy carries only in-frame clones and drops some. Here the sample spans millions of clones, 80% to 95% being singletons. Germline CDR1 reads GTSNPN; CDR2 reads SVGIG (reference sequence). CDR3 length: 14 amino acids. V dropped 2 bases and J dropped 8; count of bases not matched to a gene: 7. The chain carries TRBV30 and TRBJ1-4; TRBD1 agrees at 8 bases. The sequenced sample was naive CD4+ T cells from PBMCs. Stated subset: CD45RA+ positively selected. The clonotype was recovered from a man aged 18-30 years in good health. Some clones in this sample may be carry-over from other donors' samples. CDR3 sequence reads: CAWSTGQGREKLFF. The CDR3 DNA reads as TGTGCCTGGAGTACCGGACAGGGTAGGGAAAAACTGTTTTTT.